This T cell receptor beta chain appears in the sequencing data of a study of cytomegalovirus exposure and HLA in healthy donors. Across the study: Early released data comprised approximately 85 million unique TCRs from HLA-typed donors.

The germline V gene encodes CDR1 MNHNY and CDR2 SVGAGI (reference sequence). Trimming took 6 bases from V and 5 from J, leaving 13 bases between them. The CDR3 is 14 residues long. Study findings and constraints: At a 0.05 false discovery rate, a later analysis found approximately 15,000 TCR beta sequences to be associated with HLA alleles. One variant, a missense change in DCLRE1C, was linked in a later analysis to TCR beta V- and J-gene trimming.

Concerning this clone itself: The antigen is not known.

Donors were ostensibly healthy at sampling, although undocumented immune exposures were probable. The PCR was carried out with 60 Vbeta primers and 13 Jbeta primers. Clones were sequenced by immunoSEQ multiplex PCR, and TCRdb holds only the in-frame ones, with some missing. In the table there are more than 110,000 clones, 60% to 85% of which are singletons. This sequence originates from a man aged 18-30 years in good health and CMV-seronegative. The sequencing sample was made of PBMCs. This chain joins TRBV6-6 and TRBJ2-2; maybe TRBD1 (6 bases). The CDR3 spells CASSRGLGTGELFF. The DNA of the CDR3 is TGTGCCAGCAGCAGGGGATTGGGAACCGGGGAGCTGTTTTTT.